The source of this T cell receptor beta chain is a study of post-analysis software for immune sequencing data. Study as a whole: The study covered relapsing-remitting, secondary progressive and progressive-relapsing courses of multiple sclerosis.

Notes on this clonotype: Its antigen is still unknown.

Findings and limits, study-wide: Multiple sclerosis was associated with a significant reduction in normalized Chao1 diversity relative to controls. Comparison of patients with controls showed about 5 TRBV segments more frequent in patients, TRBV5-6, TRBV5-1 and TRBV20-1 among them.

The germline gives CDR1 SEHNR, CDR2 FQNEAQ (reference sequence). The V gene end was trimmed by 5 bases and the J gene end by 3 bases; junction bases not matched to a gene: 12. CDR3 length: 16 residues. Researchers reported that TCR beta cDNA libraries carried unique molecular identifiers. TCRdb re-called the PCR reads through MiXCR, storing one row per CDR3 protein. The sample has about 430,000 distinct CDR3 sequences, roughly 38% seen once. This TCR was sampled from a girl aged 2 to 9 with multiple sclerosis. Sequenced material: blood. The J gene is TRBJ1-2, the V gene TRBV7-9, with TRBD1 matching over 7 bases. DNA of the CDR3: TGTGCCAGCAGCCGACGAAACAGGGGAGCGCACTATGGCTACACCTTC. The encoded protein is CASSRRNRGAHYGYTF.